The text below deals with one T cell receptor beta chain. The table came from immunoSEQ multiplex PCR; TCRdb's copy has only in-frame clones and leaves some out. The top ten clones hold more than 15% of a sample with approximately 59,000 clones, 80% to 90% of them seen once. The data were taken from a study of blood T cell repertoires in COVID-19. Germline V gene data show CDR1 as SEHNR and CDR2 as FQNEAQ (reference sequence). The CDR3 is 14 residues long. The germline V and J ends were trimmed by 1 base and 3 bases, with 6 bases remaining between them. Sequenced: peripheral blood. The chain carries TRBV7-9 and TRBJ2-2; TRBD2 might be the D (5 bases). This receptor was obtained from a man older than 75 with acute or convalescent COVID-19. The CDR3 spells CASSLGGYTGELFF. The CDR3 DNA follows: TGTGCCAGCAGCTTAGGAGGGTACACCGGGGAGCTGTTTTTT.